This is a list of T cell receptor beta chains from one sample in a study of T cells in Graves' hyperthyroidism and ophthalmopathy. From the multiplex PCR reads, TCRdb called clonotypes with MiXCR, one entry per CDR3 protein. The table lists about 770,000 distinct CDR3 sequences, 18% of them singletons. Sequencing input: blood. The receptors here all came from a woman in her 50s with Graves' hyperthyroidism that later progressed to Graves' ophthalmopathy. CDR3s include the opening cysteine and the closing phenylalanine or tryptophan. The D gene is left open where the match is weak. Not every row has a clone size; where given, it reads once, few, many or a size class.

clone size: few
D gene: -
V gene: TRBV15
J gene: TRBJ1-1
CDR3 protein: CATSPGHRNTEAFF
CDR3 DNA: TGTGCCACCAGTCCGGGACACAGGAACACTGAAGCTTTCTTT

clone size: many
D gene: -
V gene: TRBV5-1
J gene: TRBJ1-1
CDR3 protein: CASAPSGAPNTEAFF
CDR3 DNA: TGCGCCAGCGCCCCCTCCGGGGCCCCTAACACTGAAGCTTTCTTT

clone size: -
D gene: -
V gene: TRBV5-1
J gene: TRBJ2-1
CDR3 protein: CASSSDQTQNEQFF
CDR3 DNA: TGCGCCAGCAGTTCCGACCAGACCCAAAATGAGCAGTTCTTC

clone size: many
D gene: TRBD1
V gene: TRBV5-1
J gene: TRBJ2-3
CDR3 protein: CASSLVTGTVTDTQYF
CDR3 DNA: TGCGCCAGCAGCTTGGTCACCGGGACAGTTACAGATACGCAGTATTTT

clone size: -
D gene: -
V gene: TRBV20-1
J gene: TRBJ1-2
CDR3 protein: CSAEQAGGNYGYTF
CDR3 DNA: TGCAGTGCTGAACAGGCTGGGGGAAACTATGGCTACACCTTC

clone size: many
D gene: TRBD2
V gene: TRBV18
J gene: TRBJ2-1
CDR3 protein: CASSPGTRLSSYNEQFF
CDR3 DNA: TGTGCCAGCTCACCAGGGACTAGATTGAGCTCCTACAATGAGCAGTTCTTC

clone size: few
D gene: -
V gene: TRBV9
J gene: TRBJ2-1
CDR3 protein: CASSVWGMDEQFF
CDR3 DNA: TGTGCCAGCAGCGTGTGGGGAATGGATGAGCAGTTCTTC

clone size: -
D gene: -
V gene: TRBV20-1
J gene: TRBJ2-7
CDR3 protein: CSAGRWVGGSYEQYF
CDR3 DNA: TGCAGTGCGGGGCGTTGGGTTGGGGGTTCCTACGAGCAGTACTTC

clone size: many
D gene: -
V gene: TRBV5-1
J gene: TRBJ2-1
CDR3 protein: CASSLRQGPSYEQFF
CDR3 DNA: TGCGCCAGCAGCTTAAGGCAGGGGCCGTCCTATGAGCAGTTCTTC

clone size: -
D gene: -
V gene: TRBV4-1
J gene: TRBJ2-3
CDR3 protein: CASSQAPAGAQDTQYF
CDR3 DNA: TGCGCCAGCAGCCAAGCCCCGGCGGGGGCTCAGGATACGCAGTATTTT

clone size: few
D gene: -
V gene: TRBV19
J gene: TRBJ1-1
CDR3 protein: CASSIIEGGLNTEAFF
CDR3 DNA: TGTGCCAGTAGTATCATCGAGGGAGGTCTGAACACTGAAGCTTTCTTT

clone size: -
D gene: -
V gene: TRBV4-2
J gene: TRBJ2-7
CDR3 protein: CASSQGPRAGEQYF
CDR3 DNA: TGTGCCAGCAGCCAAGGCCCCCGGGCAGGCGAGCAGTACTTC

clone size: -
D gene: -
V gene: TRBV7-2
J gene: TRBJ1-4
CDR3 protein: CASSQTPGTEKLFF
CDR3 DNA: TGTGCCAGCAGCCAAACGCCCGGGACAGAAAAACTGTTTTTT

clone size: -
D gene: -
V gene: TRBV5-8
J gene: TRBJ2-7
CDR3 protein: CAGSLTGHGTYEQYF
CDR3 DNA: TGTGCCGGCAGCTTGACAGGACACGGGACCTACGAGCAGTACTTC

clone size: once
D gene: TRBD2
V gene: TRBV20-1
J gene: TRBJ2-3
CDR3 protein: CSIAGGLRDTQYF
CDR3 DNA: TGCAGTATAGCGGGGGGGCTTAGAGATACGCAGTATTTT

clone size: few
D gene: -
V gene: TRBV29-1
J gene: TRBJ2-1
CDR3 protein: CSVANGQSLRSYNEQFF
CDR3 DNA: TGCAGCGTGGCGAACGGACAGAGTTTGAGGTCCTACAATGAGCAGTTCTTC

clone size: -
D gene: -
V gene: TRBV7-9
J gene: TRBJ1-4
CDR3 protein: CASSLNEEKLFF
CDR3 DNA: TGTGCCAGCAGCTTAAATGAGGAAAAACTGTTTTTT

clone size: few
D gene: TRBD1
V gene: TRBV20-1
J gene: TRBJ2-5
CDR3 protein: CSARSETGIKTQYF
CDR3 DNA: TGCAGTGCTAGATCTGAGACAGGGATAAAGACCCAGTACTTC

clone size: few
D gene: TRBD1
V gene: TRBV5-5
J gene: TRBJ2-3
CDR3 protein: CASRDRGPSTDTQYF
CDR3 DNA: TGTGCCAGCAGGGACAGGGGGCCGTCGACAGATACGCAGTATTTT

clone size: -
D gene: -
V gene: TRBV19
J gene: TRBJ1-2
CDR3 protein: CAGNSGGYTF
CDR3 DNA: TGTGCCGGAAACTCCGGTGGCTACACCTTC

clone size: many
D gene: TRBD1
V gene: TRBV14
J gene: TRBJ1-1
CDR3 protein: CASSRRTGTGNTEAFF
CDR3 DNA: TGTGCCAGCAGCCGTAGGACCGGGACAGGGAACACTGAAGCTTTCTTT

clone size: -
D gene: -
V gene: TRBV4-1
J gene: TRBJ1-4
CDR3 protein: CASSQVGGADEKLFF
CDR3 DNA: TGCGCCAGCAGCCAAGTGGGGGGCGCCGATGAAAAACTGTTTTTT

clone size: many
D gene: TRBD1
V gene: TRBV2
J gene: TRBJ2-6
CDR3 protein: CATQRDRGLSGANVLTF
CDR3 DNA: TGTGCCACACAACGGGACAGGGGGCTATCTGGGGCCAACGTCCTGACTTTC

clone size: few
D gene: -
V gene: TRBV20-1
J gene: TRBJ2-7
CDR3 protein: CSALTYEQYF
CDR3 DNA: TGCAGTGCCCTAACCTACGAGCAGTACTTC

clone size: -
D gene: -
V gene: TRBV20-1
J gene: TRBJ1-5
CDR3 protein: CSARARFGQPQHF
CDR3 DNA: TGCAGTGCTAGAGCCAGGTTTGGCCAGCCCCAGCATTTT

clone size: -
D gene: -
V gene: TRBV30
J gene: TRBJ1-4
CDR3 protein: CAWSTRERDEKLFF
CDR3 DNA: TGTGCCTGGAGTACCAGGGAAAGGGATGAAAAACTGTTTTTT

clone size: once
D gene: -
V gene: TRBV7-3
J gene: TRBJ1-1
CDR3 protein: CASSLLDYTEAFF
CDR3 DNA: TGTGCCAGCAGCTTACTGGACTACACTGAAGCTTTCTTT

clone size: -
D gene: TRBD1
V gene: TRBV5-5
J gene: TRBJ1-4
CDR3 protein: CASSWRTGRLATNEKLFF
CDR3 DNA: TGTGCCAGCAGCTGGCGGACAGGCAGGCTCGCAACTAATGAAAAACTGTTTTTT

clone size: -
D gene: TRBD2
V gene: TRBV6-2/TRBV6-3
J gene: TRBJ2-3
CDR3 protein: CASSYSKLAGEGRFDTQYF
CDR3 DNA: TGTGCCAGCAGTTACTCAAAACTAGCGGGGGAGGGCCGTTTCGATACGCAGTATTTT

clone size: few
D gene: -
V gene: TRBV5-5
J gene: TRBJ2-5
CDR3 protein: CASSLYRGQGGSETQYF
CDR3 DNA: TGTGCCAGCAGCTTGTACCGGGGGCAGGGAGGTTCAGAGACCCAGTACTTC

clone size: few
D gene: -
V gene: TRBV10-3
J gene: TRBJ1-5
CDR3 protein: CAISESSGRSNQPQHF
CDR3 DNA: TGTGCCATCAGTGAGTCATCCGGGAGGAGCAATCAGCCCCAGCATTTT

clone size: many
D gene: -
V gene: TRBV6-1
J gene: TRBJ1-1
CDR3 protein: CASSDSGNMNTEAFF
CDR3 DNA: TGTGCCAGCAGTGACTCGGGCAACATGAACACTGAAGCTTTCTTT

clone size: many
D gene: -
V gene: TRBV27
J gene: TRBJ2-7
CDR3 protein: CASSRTDSYEQYF
CDR3 DNA: TGTGCCAGCAGTCGGACAGATTCCTACGAGCAGTACTTC